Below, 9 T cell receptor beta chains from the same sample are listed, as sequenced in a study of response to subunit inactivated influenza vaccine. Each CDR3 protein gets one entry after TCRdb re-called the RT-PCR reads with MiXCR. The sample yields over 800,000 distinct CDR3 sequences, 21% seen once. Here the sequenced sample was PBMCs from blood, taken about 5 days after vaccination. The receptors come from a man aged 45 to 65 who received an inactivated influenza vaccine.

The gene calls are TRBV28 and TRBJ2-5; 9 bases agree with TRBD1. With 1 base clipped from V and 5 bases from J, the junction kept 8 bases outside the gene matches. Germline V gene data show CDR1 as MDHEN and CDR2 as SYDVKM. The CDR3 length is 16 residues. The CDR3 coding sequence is TGTGCCAGCAGTTTATTTGGGGACAGGGTCAGGGAGACCCAGTACTTC. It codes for CASSLFGDRVRETQYF.

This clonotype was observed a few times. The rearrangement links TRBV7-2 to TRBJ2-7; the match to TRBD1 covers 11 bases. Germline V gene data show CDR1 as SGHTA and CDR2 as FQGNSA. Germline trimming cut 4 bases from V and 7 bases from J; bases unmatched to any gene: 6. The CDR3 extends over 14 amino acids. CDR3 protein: CASSSRTGGKEQYF. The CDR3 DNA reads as TGTGCCAGCAGCTCCAGGACAGGGGGCAAGGAGCAGTACTTC. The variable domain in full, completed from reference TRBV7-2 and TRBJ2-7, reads GAGVSQSPSNKVTEKGKDVELRCDPISGHTALYWYRQSLGQGLEFLIYFQGNSAPDKSGLPSDRFSAERTGGSVSTLTIQRTQQEDSAVYLCASSSRTGGKEQYFGPGTRLTVT.

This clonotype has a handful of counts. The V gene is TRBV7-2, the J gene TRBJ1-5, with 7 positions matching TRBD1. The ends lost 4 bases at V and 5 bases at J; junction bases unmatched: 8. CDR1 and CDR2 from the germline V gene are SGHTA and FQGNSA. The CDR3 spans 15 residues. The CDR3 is CASSSTRGGDQPQHF. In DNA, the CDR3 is TGTGCCAGCAGCTCTACCCGAGGGGGCGATCAGCCCCAGCATTTT.

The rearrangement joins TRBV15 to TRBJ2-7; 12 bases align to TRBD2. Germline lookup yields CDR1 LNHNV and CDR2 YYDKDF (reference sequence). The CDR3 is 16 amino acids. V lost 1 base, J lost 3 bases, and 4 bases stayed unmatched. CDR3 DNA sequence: TGTGCCACCAGCAGAGGCCGGACTAGCGGGGACTACGAGCAGTACTTC. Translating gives CATSRGRTSGDYEQYF.

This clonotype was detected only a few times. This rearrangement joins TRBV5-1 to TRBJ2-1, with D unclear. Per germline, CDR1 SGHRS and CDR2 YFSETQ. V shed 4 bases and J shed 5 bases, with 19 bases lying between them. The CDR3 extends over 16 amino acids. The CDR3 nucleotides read TGCGCCAGCAGCACCGAGGTCCATCAACCGAACAATGAGCAGTTCTTC. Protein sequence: CASSTEVHQPNNEQFF.

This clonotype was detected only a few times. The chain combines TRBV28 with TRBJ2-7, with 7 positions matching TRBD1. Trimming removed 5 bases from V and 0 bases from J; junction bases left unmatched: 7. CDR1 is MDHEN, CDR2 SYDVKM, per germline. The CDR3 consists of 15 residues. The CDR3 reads CASSAPGTASYEQYF. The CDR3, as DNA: TGTGCCAGCAGTGCTCCCGGGACAGCCTCCTACGAGCAGTACTTC. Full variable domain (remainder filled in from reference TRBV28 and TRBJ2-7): DVKVTQSSRYLVKRTGEKVFLECVQDMDHENMFWYRQDPGLGLRLIYFSYDVKMKEKGDIPEGYSVSREKKERFSLILESASTNQTSMYLCASSAPGTASYEQYFGPGTRLTVT.

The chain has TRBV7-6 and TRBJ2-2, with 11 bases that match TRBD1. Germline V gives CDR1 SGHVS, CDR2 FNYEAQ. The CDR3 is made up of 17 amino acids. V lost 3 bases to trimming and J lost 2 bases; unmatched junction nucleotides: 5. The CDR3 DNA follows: TGTGCCAGCAGCTTGTGGACAGGGGGCGCAAACACCGGGGAGCTGTTTTTT. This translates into CASSLWTGGANTGELFF.

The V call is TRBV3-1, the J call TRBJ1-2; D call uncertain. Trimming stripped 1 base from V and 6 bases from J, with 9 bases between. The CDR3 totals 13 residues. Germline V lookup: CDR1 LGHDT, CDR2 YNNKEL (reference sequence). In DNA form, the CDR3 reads TGTGCCAGCAGCCAAGGCCGTCATCATGGCTACACCTTC. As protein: CASSQGRHHGYTF.

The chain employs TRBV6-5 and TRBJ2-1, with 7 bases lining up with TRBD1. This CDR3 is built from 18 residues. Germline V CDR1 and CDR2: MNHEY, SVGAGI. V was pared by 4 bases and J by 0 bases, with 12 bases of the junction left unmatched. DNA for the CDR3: TGTGCCAGCAGTTTCCACAGGGGCCCAGAGGACTCCTACAATGAGCAGTTCTTC. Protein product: CASSFHRGPEDSYNEQFF.